This T cell receptor beta chain was sequenced in a study of PD-1 blockade in classical Hodgkin lymphoma. General study results and limits: Patients newly diagnosed and complete responders had comparable baseline diversity. The CD4+ diversity rise by C4D1 was clearest in complete responders. Lower baseline TCR diversity was reported for newly diagnosed patients than for healthy donors.

Generated by immunoSEQ multiplex PCR, the TCRdb table keeps only in-frame clones and is missing some. The sample records 28,000 or so clones, approximately 67% being singletons. The patients all showed relapse after autologous stem cell transplantation, while their brentuximab vedotin exposure varied. Germline V gene sequence: CDR1 LGHNA, CDR2 YNFKEQ. The CDR3 runs to 15 residues. Trimming took 4 bases from V and 0 from J; bases not matched to a gene: 3. Concerning this clone itself: Its antigen is as yet unknown.

The sample here was peripheral blood mononuclear cells (PBMCs), taken before the second cycle of nivolumab. The chain joins TRBV4-2 to TRBJ1-3; 7 nucleotides match TRBD1. This receptor was obtained from a human donor with classical Hodgkin lymphoma. The CDR3 reads CASSRRQGSGNTIYF. CDR3 sequence (DNA): TGTGCCAGCAGCCGCCGACAGGGCTCTGGAAACACCATATATTTT.